The 7 T cell receptor beta chains below were found in one sample sequenced in a study of cytomegalovirus exposure and HLA in healthy donors. Researchers ran the PCR with 60 Vbeta and 13 Jbeta primers. TCRdb keeps only in-frame clones here, not all; method: immunoSEQ multiplex PCR. The sample includes 120,000 or so clones, roughly 80% of them seen just once. What was sequenced was PBMCs. These receptors were collected from a man between 40 and 49 years old in good health and CMV-seronegative.

DNA for the CDR3: TGTGCCACCAGCAGATATACAGGGTTCTCCGAGCAGTACTTC. It is translated as CATSRYTGFSEQYF. The chain combines TRBV15 with TRBJ2-7; a weak D match, TRBD1 (6 bases). Germline V gives CDR1 LNHNV, CDR2 YYDKDF (reference sequence). CDR3 length: 14 amino acids. Trimming removed 2 bases at V and 6 bases at J, with 14 bases between.

This clone was observed a single time. The V call is TRBV18, the J call TRBJ1-5; a possible D gene is TRBD1 (6 bases). The CDR3 totals 15 residues. Trimming shortened V by 5 bases and J by 3 bases, and 14 bases separated the two germline ends. The germline V gene has CDR1 KGHSH and CDR2 LQKENI. CDR3: CASSNVDSINQPQHF. For the CDR3, the DNA is TGTGCCAGCTCAAACGTGGACAGCATCAATCAGCCCCAGCATTTT.

The chain has TRBV5-1 and TRBJ1-2; 8 bases agree with TRBD1. The CDR3 covers 13 residues. Germline V gene data show CDR1 as SGHRS and CDR2 as YFSETQ. V lost 4 bases and J lost 6; bases outside the gene matches: 5. CDR3 coding DNA: TGCGCCAGCAGCGAAAAGACAGGGGATGGCTACACCTTC. It codes for CASSEKTGDGYTF.

This chain links TRBV5-8 with TRBJ2-5; 14 bases line up with TRBD2. The CDR3 length is 16 residues. Germline CDR1 is SGHTS and CDR2 is YDEGEE. J gave up 7 bases and V 4 bases, and 9 bases lay outside the gene matches. CDR3 coding DNA: TGTGCCAGCAGCATCGGGACTAGCGGGAGTGATGGGACCCAGTACTTC. Encoded protein: CASSIGTSGSDGTQYF.

Only one count was recorded for this clone. The chain recombines TRBV5-1 with TRBJ1-5, with TRBD1 as a possible D gene (6 bases). The CDR3 is 15 residues long. Per the germline V gene, CDR1 is SGHRS and CDR2 is YFSETQ. Trimming removed 3 bases from V and 0 bases from J, with 10 bases in between. The CDR3 here is CASSWGPYSNQPQHF. CDR3 DNA sequence: TGCGCCAGCAGCTGGGGGCCGTATAGCAATCAGCCCCAGCATTTT.

V gene TRBV7-2 combines with J gene TRBJ2-3; D remains unclear. Germline loops: CDR1 SGHTA, CDR2 FQGNSA. Trimming left V 4 bases short and J 4 bases short, with 9 bases between. The CDR3 spans 13 residues. DNA for the CDR3: TGTGCCAGCAGCTCCACCACACCAGATACGCAGTATTTT. Translating it yields CASSSTTPDTQYF.

The rearrangement links TRBV19 to TRBJ1-1; D remains unclear. There are 11 residues in the CDR3. Germline loops: CDR1 LNHDA, CDR2 SQIVND (reference sequence). Trimming stripped 3 bases from V and 8 bases from J, with 7 bases between. CDR3 amino acids: CASSITAEAFF. The CDR3 coding sequence is TGTGCCAGTAGTATCACCGCGGAAGCTTTCTTT.